This is a list of T cell receptor beta chains from one sample in a study of cytomegalovirus exposure and HLA in healthy donors. This table comes from immunoSEQ multiplex PCR, and its TCRdb copy is limited to in-frame clones, with some not included. The sample includes around 170,000 clones, approximately 71% of them seen just once. Sequencing input: PBMCs. All receptors come from a girl under 18 in good health and CMV-seronegative. Both conserved end residues are part of each CDR3. The order of the fields is CDR3 protein, CDR3 DNA, J gene, V gene, D gene. D genes are given only for firm matches.

CDR3 protein: CASTVRGNYGYTF
CDR3 DNA: TGTGCCAGTACGGTAAGAGGGAACTATGGCTACACCTTC
J gene: TRBJ1-2
V gene: TRBV19
D gene: .

CDR3 protein: CASGLETVNTEAFF
CDR3 DNA: TGTGCTAGTGGTTTGGAAACGGTGAACACTGAAGCTTTCTTT
J gene: TRBJ1-1
V gene: TRBV12-5
D gene: .

CDR3 protein: CASTPGTGETQYF
CDR3 DNA: TGCGCCAGCACCCCCGGGACAGGGGAGACCCAGTACTTC
J gene: TRBJ2-5
V gene: TRBV5-1
D gene: TRBD1

CDR3 protein: CASTLSTGAAPLHF
CDR3 DNA: TGTGCCAGCACGCTCTCCACAGGGGCGGCACCCCTCCACTTT
J gene: TRBJ1-6
V gene: TRBV2
D gene: TRBD1

CDR3 protein: CASQTGVLDEQYF
CDR3 DNA: TGTGCCAGCCAGACAGGGGTTTTGGACGAGCAGTACTTC
J gene: TRBJ2-7
V gene: TRBV2
D gene: TRBD1

CDR3 protein: CASSHRSENSPLHF
CDR3 DNA: TGTGCCAGTAGCCACCGATCAGAAAATTCACCCCTCCACTTT
J gene: TRBJ1-6
V gene: TRBV19
D gene: .

CDR3 protein: CSLTGGTGGPNEQFF
CDR3 DNA: TGCAGCCTTACTGGAGGGACAGGAGGGCCCAATGAGCAGTTCTTC
J gene: TRBJ2-1
V gene: TRBV29-1
D gene: TRBD1

CDR3 protein: CASSLTGGGEQYF
CDR3 DNA: TGCGCCAGCAGCCTTACAGGGGGAGGCGAGCAGTACTTC
J gene: TRBJ2-7
V gene: TRBV5-1
D gene: TRBD1

CDR3 protein: CASSVTGEAFF
CDR3 DNA: TGTGCCAGCAGTGTGACAGGAGAAGCTTTCTTT
J gene: TRBJ1-1
V gene: TRBV2
D gene: .

CDR3 protein: CASSYEDRVAREQYF
CDR3 DNA: TGTGCCAGCAGTTACGAGGACAGGGTGGCTCGGGAGCAGTACTTC
J gene: TRBJ2-7
V gene: TRBV6-5
D gene: TRBD1

CDR3 protein: CASSWFRDSYTDTQYF
CDR3 DNA: TGTGCCAGCAGTTGGTTCCGGGACTCCTACACAGATACGCAGTATTTT
J gene: TRBJ2-3
V gene: TRBV2
D gene: .

CDR3 protein: CASNEERYEQFF
CDR3 DNA: TGTGCCAGCAACGAGGAGAGGTATGAGCAGTTCTTC
J gene: TRBJ2-1
V gene: TRBV28
D gene: .

CDR3 protein: CASNRGGNTGELFF
CDR3 DNA: TGTGCCAGTAATCGAGGGGGGAACACCGGGGAGCTGTTTTTT
J gene: TRBJ2-2
V gene: TRBV6-1
D gene: .